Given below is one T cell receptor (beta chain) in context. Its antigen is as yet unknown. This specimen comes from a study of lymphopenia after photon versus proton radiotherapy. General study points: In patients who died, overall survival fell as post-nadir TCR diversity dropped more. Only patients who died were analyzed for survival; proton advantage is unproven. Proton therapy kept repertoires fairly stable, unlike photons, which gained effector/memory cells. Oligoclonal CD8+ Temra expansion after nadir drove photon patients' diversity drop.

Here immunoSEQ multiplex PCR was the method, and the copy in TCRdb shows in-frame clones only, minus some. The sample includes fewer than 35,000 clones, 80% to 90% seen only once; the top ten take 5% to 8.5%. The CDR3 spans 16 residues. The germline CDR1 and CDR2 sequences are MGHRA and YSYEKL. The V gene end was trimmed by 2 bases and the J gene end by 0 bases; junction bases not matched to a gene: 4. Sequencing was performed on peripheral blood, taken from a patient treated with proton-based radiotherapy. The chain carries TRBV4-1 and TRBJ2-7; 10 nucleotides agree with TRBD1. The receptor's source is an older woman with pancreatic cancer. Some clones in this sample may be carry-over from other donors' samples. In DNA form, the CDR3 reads TGCGCCAGCAGCCAATTGGGGGACAGGGGCTCCTACGAGCAGTACTTC. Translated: CASSQLGDRGSYEQYF.